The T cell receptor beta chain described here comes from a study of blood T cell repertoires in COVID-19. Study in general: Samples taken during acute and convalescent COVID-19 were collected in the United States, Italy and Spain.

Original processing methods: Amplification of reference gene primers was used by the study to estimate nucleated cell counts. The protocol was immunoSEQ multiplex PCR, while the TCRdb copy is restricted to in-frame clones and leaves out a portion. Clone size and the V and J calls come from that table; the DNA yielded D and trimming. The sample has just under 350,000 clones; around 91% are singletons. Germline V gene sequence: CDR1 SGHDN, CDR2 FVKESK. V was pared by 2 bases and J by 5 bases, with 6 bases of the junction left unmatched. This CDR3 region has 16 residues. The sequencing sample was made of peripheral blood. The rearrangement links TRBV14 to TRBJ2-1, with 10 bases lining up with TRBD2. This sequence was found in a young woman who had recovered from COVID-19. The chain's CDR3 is CASSQTGTSAHNEQFF. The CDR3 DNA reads TGTGCCAGCAGCCAAACCGGGACTAGCGCCCACAATGAGCAGTTCTTC.